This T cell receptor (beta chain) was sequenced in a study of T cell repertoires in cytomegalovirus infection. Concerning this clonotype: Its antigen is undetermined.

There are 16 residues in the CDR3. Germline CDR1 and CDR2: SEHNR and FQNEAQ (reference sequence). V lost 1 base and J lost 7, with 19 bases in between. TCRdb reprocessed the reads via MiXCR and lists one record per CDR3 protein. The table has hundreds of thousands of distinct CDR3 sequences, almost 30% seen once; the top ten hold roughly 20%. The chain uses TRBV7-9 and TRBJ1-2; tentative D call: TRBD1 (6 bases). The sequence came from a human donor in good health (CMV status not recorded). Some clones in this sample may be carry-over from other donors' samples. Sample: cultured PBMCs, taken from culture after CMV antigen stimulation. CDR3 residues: CASSLGGAAGVFGYTF. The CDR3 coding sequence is TGTGCCAGCAGCTTAGGTGGAGCGGCAGGGGTTTTTGGCTACACCTTC.